This note documents a single T cell receptor beta chain sequence. The length of the CDR3 is 15 residues. V was clipped by 3 bases and J by 5 bases; unmatched bases: 11. The germline V gene encodes CDR1 DFQATT and CDR2 SNEGSKA (reference sequence). The record originates from a study of blood T cell repertoires in COVID-19. The table came from immunoSEQ multiplex PCR; TCRdb's copy has only in-frame clones and leaves some out. The sample holds 250,000 to 350,000 clones; roughly 85% are singletons and the top ten take about 4.3%. The sample comprised PBMCs or T cells enriched from blood (not recorded which). This receptor was taken from a woman aged 30 to 39 who had recovered from COVID-19. The rearrangement uses TRBV20-1 and TRBJ2-7; 9 nucleotides line up with TRBD2. CDR3 residues: CSASTPGGRAHEQYF. As DNA, the CDR3 is TGCAGTGCTAGTACCCCCGGCGGGAGGGCCCACGAGCAGTACTTC.